A selection of T cell receptor beta chains follows, all from one sample in a study of cytomegalovirus exposure and HLA in healthy donors. Data came from immunoSEQ multiplex PCR; TCRdb stores just in-frame clones and leaves some out. The sample shows about 230,000 clones, 70% to 85% of them seen only once. Material: PBMCs. All receptors derive from a woman aged 40 to 50 in good health and CMV-seronegative. Each CDR3 is given with its conserved first and last residue. D genes are given only for firm matches. Clone size is shown for a subset of rows, as once, few, many or a class of expanded clone.

J gene	V gene	D gene	clone size	CDR3 DNA	CDR3 protein
TRBJ2-7	TRBV28	-	once	TGTGCCAGCAGTTTGGAGGCAGGGGTCTACGAGCAGTACTTC	CASSLEAGVYEQYF
TRBJ1-3	TRBV2	TRBD1	few	TGTGCCAGCAGTGAGGACAGGGTCTCTGGAAACACCATATATTTT	CASSEDRVSGNTIYF
TRBJ1-4	TRBV7-6	TRBD1	few	TGTGCCAGCAGCCGACAGGGTAATGAAAAACTGTTTTTT	CASSRQGNEKLFF
TRBJ2-7	TRBV4-2	-	-	TGTGCCAGCAGCCAAGAACAGGGCCTCGGGGCCTTTAGGGAGCAGTACTTC	CASSQEQGLGAFREQYF
TRBJ1-1	TRBV7-3	TRBD1	few	TGTGCCAGCAGCTTACTCGGACAGGTAAACACTGAAGCTTTCTTT	CASSLLGQVNTEAFF
TRBJ1-6	TRBV5-1	TRBD1	-	TGCGCCAGCAGCTCTGGGAACGGACAGGGGGGTTCACCCCTCCACTTT	CASSSGNGQGGSPLHF
TRBJ1-1	TRBV30	TRBD1	-	TGTGCCTGGAGTGAGACAGGGTTTATGAACACTGAAGCTTTCTTT	CAWSETGFMNTEAFF
TRBJ2-3	TRBV2	-	-	TGTGCCAGCACGAGGGCAGAAACAGATACGCAGTATTTT	CASTRAETDTQYF
TRBJ2-7	TRBV9	TRBD2	-	TGTGCCAGCAGCAATAGCGGGGGGTTCTCCTACGAGCAGTACTTC	CASSNSGGFSYEQYF
TRBJ1-1	TRBV7-3	-	-	TGTGCCAGCAGCTTAGGGGGGACGGCGAGTGAAGCTTTCTTT	CASSLGGTASEAFF
TRBJ1-2	TRBV6-5	-	-	TGTGCCAGCAGTTACTCGGGCAGACGTCTCTATGGCTACACCTTC	CASSYSGRRLYGYTF
TRBJ1-1	TRBV10-3	-	-	TGTGCCATCAGTGCGTTCGCCGCGATGAACACTGAAGCTTTCTTT	CAISAFAAMNTEAFF
TRBJ1-2	TRBV6-5	-	few	TGTGCCAGCAGTTACTCTCTAACGGGGATTGATGGCTACACCTTC	CASSYSLTGIDGYTF
TRBJ2-7	TRBV2	-	once	TGTGCCAGCAGGGGAGAGCAGTACGAGCAGTACTTC	CASRGEQYEQYF
TRBJ2-7	TRBV7-9	TRBD1	-	TGTGCCAGCAGCTCCCCGACAGGGGGCGGCCCCAGCTCCTACGAGCAGTACTTC	CASSSPTGGGPSSYEQYF
TRBJ2-3	TRBV5-1	-	once	TGCGCCAGCACCCAAACCGGGGGGCTCAACCCAGATACGCAGTATTTT	CASTQTGGLNPDTQYF
TRBJ1-1	TRBV30	-	-	TGTGCCTGGAGTGTACTGGGAGGTGGCACCGAAGCTTTCTTT	CAWSVLGGGTEAFF
TRBJ1-5	TRBV9	-	-	TGTGCCAGCAGCGTAGGGGTAGGGGGCAATCAGCCCCAGCATTTT	CASSVGVGGNQPQHF
TRBJ1-1	TRBV2	TRBD1	-	TGTGCCAGCAGCGTGGGACAGATGAACACTGAAGCTTTCTTT	CASSVGQMNTEAFF
TRBJ2-3	TRBV7-6	TRBD1	once	TGTGCCAGCAGCTGGAGACAGGGCTTGGTAGATACGCAGTATTTT	CASSWRQGLVDTQYF
TRBJ2-1	TRBV5-4	TRBD2	-	TGTGCCAGCAGCTTGTGGGGGGGTGGGGACAATGAGCAGTTCTTC	CASSLWGGGDNEQFF
TRBJ1-2	TRBV6-5	-	-	TGTGCCAGCACTCAAGCTGGGGGGGGCTATGGCTACACCTTC	CASTQAGGGYGYTF
TRBJ1-1	TRBV11-2	-	once	TGTGCCAGCAGCTTAGAGGGATCGGGGTACACTGAAGCTTTCTTT	CASSLEGSGYTEAFF
TRBJ2-1	TRBV27	TRBD1	-	TGTGCCAGCAGTTTAGCAGGGGGACAATTTGATGAGCAGTTCTTC	CASSLAGGQFDEQFF
TRBJ2-5	TRBV6-1	-	few	TGTGCCAGCAGTGACCAACCGACAGAAGCCGAGACCCAGTACTTC	CASSDQPTEAETQYF
TRBJ2-7	TRBV28	-	-	TGTGCCAGCAGTTTCCATCTTGGCAGAACCTACGAGCAGTACTTC	CASSFHLGRTYEQYF
TRBJ1-6	TRBV7-9	TRBD1	-	TGTGCCAGCACCTCAGGGGGATGGTCCAATTCACCCCTCCACTTT	CASTSGGWSNSPLHF
TRBJ1-6	TRBV11-2	TRBD1	few	TGTGCCAGCAGCTTAGTGTCAGGGGGTATGGGTAGCAATTCACCCCTCCACTTT	CASSLVSGGMGSNSPLHF
TRBJ2-7	TRBV4-1	-	-	TGCGCCAGCAGCCAAGTCGGTGGGCGGGACTACGAGCAGTACTTC	CASSQVGGRDYEQYF
TRBJ2-5	TRBV13	TRBD2	-	TGTGCCAGCAGCTTACTACAGGGCTCCGCGGGAGGAGAGACCCAGTACTTC	CASSLLQGSAGGETQYF
TRBJ2-7	TRBV11-2	-	-	TGTGCCAGCAGCACCCTGGGGGGAAGCTCCTACGAGCAGTACTTC	CASSTLGGSSYEQYF
TRBJ1-5	TRBV19	-	-	TGTGCCAGTAGTATCGGGGACTTCTCCAATCAGCCCCAGCATTTT	CASSIGDFSNQPQHF
TRBJ1-4	TRBV7-6	TRBD1	-	TGTGCCAGCAGCTTAGAGACAGGGCATAATGAAAAACTGTTTTTT	CASSLETGHNEKLFF
TRBJ1-4	TRBV5-5	-	-	TGTGCCAGCAGCTTGTTGTCAGCAACTAATGAAAAACTGTTTTTT	CASSLLSATNEKLFF
TRBJ1-4	TRBV11-2	TRBD1	-	TGTGCCAGCAGCTCCAGGGGGCCGACTAATGAAAAACTGTTTTTT	CASSSRGPTNEKLFF
TRBJ1-6	TRBV6-5	-	-	TGTGCCAGCAGTTACCGGACAGCTAATTCACCCCTCCACTTT	CASSYRTANSPLHF
TRBJ2-7	TRBV7-9	TRBD2	-	TGTGCCAGCAGCTTAGCGGGGAGGGCCCACGAGCAGTACTTC	CASSLAGRAHEQYF
TRBJ2-4	TRBV29-1	TRBD1	-	TGCAGCGTTGGGACAGGGGGTACCAAAAACATTCAGTACTTC	CSVGTGGTKNIQYF
TRBJ1-2	TRBV4-1	TRBD1	-	TGCGCCAGCAGCCAGGGACAGGGGTCTAACTATGGCTACACCTTC	CASSQGQGSNYGYTF